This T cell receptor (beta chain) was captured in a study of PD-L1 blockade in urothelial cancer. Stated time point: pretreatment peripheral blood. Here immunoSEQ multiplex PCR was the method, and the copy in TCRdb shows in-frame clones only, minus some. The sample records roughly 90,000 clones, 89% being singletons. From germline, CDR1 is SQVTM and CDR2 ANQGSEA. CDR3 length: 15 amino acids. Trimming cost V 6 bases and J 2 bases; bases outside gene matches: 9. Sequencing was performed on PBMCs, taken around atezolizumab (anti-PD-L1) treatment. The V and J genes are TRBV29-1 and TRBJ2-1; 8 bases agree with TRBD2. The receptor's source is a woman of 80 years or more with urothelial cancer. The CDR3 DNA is TGCAGCGTGCCCAGAGCGGGGGCGACCTACAATGAGCAGTTCTTC. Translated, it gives CSVPRAGATYNEQFF.